The 8 T cell receptor beta chains given below trace back to one sample, sequenced in a study of cytomegalovirus exposure and HLA in healthy donors. PCR was performed using 60 Vbeta and 13 Jbeta primers. The repertoire was sequenced with immunoSEQ multiplex PCR; TCRdb's copy has only in-frame clones and lacks some. The sample gives around 150,000 clones, less than 85% of which show up once; over 1.5% is in the top ten. The sequenced sample consisted of PBMCs. These receptors were collected from a man aged 40-50 years in good health and CMV-seronegative.

V and J are TRBV6-5 and TRBJ1-5; unclear D gene. This CDR3 has 15 amino acids. V was pared by 2 bases and J by 0 bases, with 8 bases between. Per the germline V gene, CDR1 is MNHEY and CDR2 is SVGAGI. The CDR3 DNA sequence: TGTGCCAGCAGTTACGACCAGGATAGCAATCAGCCCCAGCATTTT. Translation: CASSYDQDSNQPQHF.

This sequence joins TRBV13 and TRBJ2-2, with TRBD1 matching over 10 bases. The CDR3 extends over 15 amino acids. Per germline, CDR1 PRHDT and CDR2 FYEKMQ (reference sequence). V was pared by 8 bases and J by 5 bases, with 8 bases of the junction left unmatched. Here the CDR3 reads CASQTGTGVTGELFF. The CDR3 bases are TGTGCCAGCCAAACCGGGACAGGGGTAACCGGGGAGCTGTTTTTT.

The chain uses TRBV9 and TRBJ2-1; maybe TRBD2 (6 bases). With 3 bases removed from V and 9 bases from J, the gap between germline ends came to 10 bases. In germline, CDR1 is SGDLS, CDR2 YYNGEE. CDR3 size: 12 residues. The CDR3 loop reads CASSAPGVEQFF. The CDR3 bases are TGTGCCAGCAGCGCCCCGGGGGTTGAGCAGTTCTTC.

The rearrangement links TRBV30 to TRBJ2-6; tentatively, D is TRBD2 (6 bases). Trimming took 7 bases from V and 3 from J, leaving 10 bases between them. CDR1 and CDR2 from the germline V gene are GTSNPN and SVGIG (reference sequence). The CDR3 runs 13 residues. CDR3 region: CAYWRGGANVLTF. The CDR3 DNA reads TGTGCCTATTGGAGGGGTGGGGCCAACGTCCTGACTTTC.

This chain connects TRBV29-1 to TRBJ2-3; TRBD2 might be the D (5 bases). Trimming removed 3 bases from V and 1 base from J, with 5 bases in between. The CDR3 is made up of 12 amino acids. Germline values: CDR1 SQVTM, CDR2 ANQGSEA. The CDR3 nucleotides are TGCAGCGTTGATAGCGGCACAGATACGCAGTATTTT. Its protein is CSVDSGTDTQYF.

This chain links TRBV7-3 with TRBJ1-1; a possible D gene is TRBD1 (6 bases). This CDR3 is built from 14 residues. V was shortened by 5 bases and J by 4 bases, with 14 bases between the two germline ends. The germline V gene encodes CDR1 SGHTA and CDR2 FQGTGA. The chain's CDR3 is CASSPDSWSTEAFF. The CDR3 DNA reads TGTGCCAGCAGCCCGGACAGTTGGAGCACTGAAGCTTTCTTT.

The CDR3 DNA follows: TGTGCCAGCCACTGGCGATTGGGGCAGGGGGCAATGGGATCCTACGAGCAGTACTTC. Translating gives CASHWRLGQGAMGSYEQYF. The J gene is TRBJ2-7, the V gene TRBV2; 8 bases are a match to TRBD1. Losses at the gene ends were 8 bases for V and 1 base for J; bases not matched to a gene: 22. This CDR3 is 19 amino acids long. CDR1 and CDR2 from the germline V gene are SNHLY and FYNNEI. Together with reference TRBV2 and TRBJ2-7, the CDR3 gives the full variable domain: EPEVTQTPSHQVTQMGQEVILRCVPISNHLYFYWYRQILGQKVEFLVSFYNNEISEKSEIFDDQFSVERPDGSNFTLKIRSTKLEDSAMYFCASHWRLGQGAMGSYEQYFGPGTRLTVT.

The genes are TRBV9 and TRBJ2-2; 8 bases align to TRBD2. Germline V gene data show CDR1 as SGDLS and CDR2 as YYNGEE. With V trimmed by 2 bases and J by 7 bases, 10 bases remained unmatched. The CDR3 is made up of 16 amino acids. Here the CDR3 reads CASSVRPAGEVGELFF. The CDR3 coding sequence is TGTGCCAGCAGCGTCAGACCAGCGGGAGAGGTCGGGGAGCTGTTTTTT. Combining the CDR3 with reference TRBV9 and TRBJ2-2 gives the whole variable domain DSGVTQTPKHLITATGQRVTLRCSPRSGDLSVYWYQQSLDQGLQFLIQYYNGEERAKGNILERFSAQQFPDLHSELNLSSLELGDSALYFCASSVRPAGEVGELFFGEGSRLTVL.